The rows below give T cell receptor beta chains drawn from one sample of a study of neurological immune-mediated disorders. TCRdb independently ran MiXCR on the 5' RACE reads; one entry per CDR3 protein. The sample has tens of thousands of distinct CDR3 sequences, more than 9.5% seen once. The specimen sequenced was PBMCs. The receptors shown here come from a man in his fifties or sixties in good health. CDR3s include the opening cysteine and the closing phenylalanine or tryptophan. Each record gives: V gene, D gene, clone size, J gene, CDR3 protein. A D gene is named only where the DNA matches it firmly. Expanded clones get a size class; other rows say once, few or many, or leave the size out.

V: TRBV20-1; D: NA; size: many; J: TRBJ1-5; CDR3: CSASDSNQPQHF
V: TRBV5-5; D: NA; size: many; J: TRBJ2-7; CDR3: CASSRDIAYEQYF
V: TRBV2; D: TRBD1; size: many; J: TRBJ1-1; CDR3: CASSATGGTEAFF
V: TRBV27; D: TRBD1; size: many; J: TRBJ1-5; CDR3: CASTRQGGVQPQHF
V: TRBV7-2; D: NA; size: many; J: TRBJ1-1; CDR3: CASSLLEPLF
V: TRBV7-9; D: NA; size: many; J: TRBJ2-1; CDR3: CASSLSANNEQFF
V: TRBV6-6; D: NA; size: many; J: TRBJ2-5; CDR3: CASSTGTSRTQYF
V: TRBV5-5; D: NA; size: few; J: TRBJ2-7; CDR3: CASSFIVGVSYEQYF
V: TRBV20-1; D: TRBD1; size: few; J: TRBJ1-6; CDR3: CSAPGTVNSPLHF
V: TRBV6-6; D: NA; size: many; J: TRBJ1-3; CDR3: CASSPGNSGNTIYF
V: TRBV5-1; D: TRBD2; size: many; J: TRBJ2-3; CDR3: CASSLPSLAGNRRVKTDTQYF
V: TRBV20-1; D: TRBD1; size: many; J: TRBJ1-2; CDR3: CSARQGSINYGYTF
V: TRBV11-1; D: TRBD1; size: NA; J: TRBJ1-4; CDR3: CASSSRTGGYEKLFF
V: TRBV19; D: NA; size: NA; J: TRBJ2-1; CDR3: CASSIDRNEQFF